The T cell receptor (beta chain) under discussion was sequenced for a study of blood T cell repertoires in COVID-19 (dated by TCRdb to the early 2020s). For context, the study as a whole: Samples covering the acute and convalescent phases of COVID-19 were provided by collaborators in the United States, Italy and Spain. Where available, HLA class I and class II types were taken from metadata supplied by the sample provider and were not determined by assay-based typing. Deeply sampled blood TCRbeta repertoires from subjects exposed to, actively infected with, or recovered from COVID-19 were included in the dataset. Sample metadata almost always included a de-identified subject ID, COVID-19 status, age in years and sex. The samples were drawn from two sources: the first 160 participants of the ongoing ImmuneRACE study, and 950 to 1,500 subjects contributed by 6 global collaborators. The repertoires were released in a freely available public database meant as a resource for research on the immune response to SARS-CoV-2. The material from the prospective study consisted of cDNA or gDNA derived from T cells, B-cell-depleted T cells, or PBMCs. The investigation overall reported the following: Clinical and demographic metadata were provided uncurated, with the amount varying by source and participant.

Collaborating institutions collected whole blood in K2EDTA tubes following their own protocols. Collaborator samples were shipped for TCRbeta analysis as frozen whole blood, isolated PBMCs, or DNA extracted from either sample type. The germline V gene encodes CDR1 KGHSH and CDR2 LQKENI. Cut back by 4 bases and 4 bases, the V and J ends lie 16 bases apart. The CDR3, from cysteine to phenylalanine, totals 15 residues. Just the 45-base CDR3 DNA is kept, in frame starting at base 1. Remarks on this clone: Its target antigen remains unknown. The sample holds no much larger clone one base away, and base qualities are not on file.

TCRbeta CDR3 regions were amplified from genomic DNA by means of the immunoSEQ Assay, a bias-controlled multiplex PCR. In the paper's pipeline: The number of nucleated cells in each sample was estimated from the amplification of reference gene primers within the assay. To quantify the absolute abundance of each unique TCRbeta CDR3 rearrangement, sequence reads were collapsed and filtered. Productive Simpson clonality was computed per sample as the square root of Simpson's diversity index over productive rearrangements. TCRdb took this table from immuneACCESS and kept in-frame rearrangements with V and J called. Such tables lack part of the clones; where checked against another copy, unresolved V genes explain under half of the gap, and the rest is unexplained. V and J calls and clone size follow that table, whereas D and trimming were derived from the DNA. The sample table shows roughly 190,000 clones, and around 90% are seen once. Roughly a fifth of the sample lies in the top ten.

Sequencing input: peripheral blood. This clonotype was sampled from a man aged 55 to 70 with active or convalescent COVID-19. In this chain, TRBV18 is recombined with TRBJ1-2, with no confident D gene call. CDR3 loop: CASSQLAVASYGYTF. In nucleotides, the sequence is TGTGCCAGCTCACAATTGGCCGTGGCTTCCTATGGCTACACCTTC. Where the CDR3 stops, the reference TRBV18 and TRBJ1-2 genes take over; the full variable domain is NAGVMQNPRHLVRRRGQEARLRCSPMKGHSHVYWYRQLPEEGLKFMVYLQKENIIDESGMPKERFSAEFPKEGPSILRIQQVVRGDSAAYFCASSQLAVASYGYTFGSGTRLTVV.